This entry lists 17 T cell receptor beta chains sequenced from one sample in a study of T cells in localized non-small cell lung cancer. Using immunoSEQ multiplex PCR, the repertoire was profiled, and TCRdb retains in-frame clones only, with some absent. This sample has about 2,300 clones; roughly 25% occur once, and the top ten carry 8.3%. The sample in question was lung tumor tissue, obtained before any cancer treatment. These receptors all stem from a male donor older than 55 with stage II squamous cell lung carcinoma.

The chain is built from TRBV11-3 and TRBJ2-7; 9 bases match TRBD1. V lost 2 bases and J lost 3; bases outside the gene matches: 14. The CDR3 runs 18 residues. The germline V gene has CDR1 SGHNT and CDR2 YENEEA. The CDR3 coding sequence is TGTGCCAGCAGCTTATCTAGCTTCACGGGACAGGGTTTCTACGAGCAGTACTTC. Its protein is CASSLSSFTGQGFYEQYF. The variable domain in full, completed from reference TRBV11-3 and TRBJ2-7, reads EAGVVQSPRYKIIEKKQPVAFWCNPISGHNTLYWYLQNLGQGPELLIRYENEEAVDDSQLPKDRFSAERLKGVDSTLKIQPAELGDSAVYLCASSLSSFTGQGFYEQYFGPGTRLTVT.

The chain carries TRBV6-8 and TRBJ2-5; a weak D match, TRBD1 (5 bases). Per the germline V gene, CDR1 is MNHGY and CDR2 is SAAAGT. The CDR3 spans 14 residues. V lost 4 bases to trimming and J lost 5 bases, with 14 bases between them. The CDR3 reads CASSSQGLGETQYF. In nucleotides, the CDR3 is TGTGCCAGCAGTTCTCAGGGTTTGGGGGAGACCCAGTACTTC.

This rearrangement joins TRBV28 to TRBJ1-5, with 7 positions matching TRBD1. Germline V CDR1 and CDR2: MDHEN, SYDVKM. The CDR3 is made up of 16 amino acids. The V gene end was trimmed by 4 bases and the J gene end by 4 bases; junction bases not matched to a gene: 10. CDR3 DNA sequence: TGTGCCAGCAGTTCCACACAGGGGCAAGGAAATCAGCCCCAGCATTTT. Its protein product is CASSSTQGQGNQPQHF. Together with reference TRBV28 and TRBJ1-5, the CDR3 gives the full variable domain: DVKVTQSSRYLVKRTGEKVFLECVQDMDHENMFWYRQDPGLGLRLIYFSYDVKMKEKGDIPEGYSVSREKKERFSLILESASTNQTSMYLCASSSTQGQGNQPQHFGDGTRLSIL.

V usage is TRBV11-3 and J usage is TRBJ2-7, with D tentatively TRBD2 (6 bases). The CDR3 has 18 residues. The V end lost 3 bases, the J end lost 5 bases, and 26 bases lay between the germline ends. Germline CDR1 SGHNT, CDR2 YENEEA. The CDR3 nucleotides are TGTGCCAGCAGCTTGGGGCCACTGAGCGGGCCGTCCAGGCACGAGCAGTACTTC. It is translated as CASSLGPLSGPSRHEQYF.

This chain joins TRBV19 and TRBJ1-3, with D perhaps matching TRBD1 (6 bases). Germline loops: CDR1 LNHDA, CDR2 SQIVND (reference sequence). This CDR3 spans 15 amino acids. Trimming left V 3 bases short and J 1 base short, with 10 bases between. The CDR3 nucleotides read TGTGCCAGTAGTATGGCCAGGGGATCTGGAAACACCATATATTTT. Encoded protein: CASSMARGSGNTIYF. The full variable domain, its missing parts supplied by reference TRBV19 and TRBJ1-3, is DGGITQSPKYLFRKEGQNVTLSCEQNLNHDAMYWYRQDPGQGLRLIYYSQIVNDFQKGDIAEGYSVSREKKESFPLTVTSAQKNPTAFYLCASSMARGSGNTIYFGEGSWLTVV.

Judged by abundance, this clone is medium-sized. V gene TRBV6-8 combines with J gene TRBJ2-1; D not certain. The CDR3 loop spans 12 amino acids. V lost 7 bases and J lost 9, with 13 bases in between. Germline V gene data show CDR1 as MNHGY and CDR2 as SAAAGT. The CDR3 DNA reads TGTGCCAGCACCAAAAAGACCGGTGAGCAGTTCTTC. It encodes CASTKKTGEQFF.

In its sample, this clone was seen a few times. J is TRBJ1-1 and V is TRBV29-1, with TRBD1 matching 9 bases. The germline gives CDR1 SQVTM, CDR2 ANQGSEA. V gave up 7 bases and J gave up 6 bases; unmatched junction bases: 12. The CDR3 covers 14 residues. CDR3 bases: TGCAGCGGGCTGGGGGGGACAGGGAGGTCTGAAGCTTTCTTT. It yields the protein CSGLGGTGRSEAFF.

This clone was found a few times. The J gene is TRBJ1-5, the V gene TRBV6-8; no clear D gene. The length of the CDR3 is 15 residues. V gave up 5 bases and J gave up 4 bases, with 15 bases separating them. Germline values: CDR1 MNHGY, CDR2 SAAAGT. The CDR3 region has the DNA TGTGCCAGCAGTGAGGGCCTGGGAAGGAATCAGCCCCAGCATTTT. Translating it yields CASSEGLGRNQPQHF.

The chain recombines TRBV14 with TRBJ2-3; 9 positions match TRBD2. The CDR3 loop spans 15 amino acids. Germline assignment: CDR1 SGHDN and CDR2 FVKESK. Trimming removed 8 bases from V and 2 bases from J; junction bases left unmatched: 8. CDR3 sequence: CASGRSSGATDTQYF. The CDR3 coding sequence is TGTGCCAGCGGTAGATCTAGCGGGGCCACAGATACGCAGTATTTT.

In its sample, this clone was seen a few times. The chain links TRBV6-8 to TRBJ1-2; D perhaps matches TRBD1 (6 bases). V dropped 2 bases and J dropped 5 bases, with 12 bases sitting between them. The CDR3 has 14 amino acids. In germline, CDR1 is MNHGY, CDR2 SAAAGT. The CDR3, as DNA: TGTGCCAGCAGTTACCGGGACACCATTTATGGCTACACCTTC. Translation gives CASSYRDTIYGYTF.

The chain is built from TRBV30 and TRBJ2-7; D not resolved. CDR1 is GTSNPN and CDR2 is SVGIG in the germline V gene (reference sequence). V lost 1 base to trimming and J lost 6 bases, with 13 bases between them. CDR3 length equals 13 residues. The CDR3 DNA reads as TGTGCCTGGAGTGATTTGGTGGGCGGCGAGCAGTACTTC. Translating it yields CAWSDLVGGEQYF.

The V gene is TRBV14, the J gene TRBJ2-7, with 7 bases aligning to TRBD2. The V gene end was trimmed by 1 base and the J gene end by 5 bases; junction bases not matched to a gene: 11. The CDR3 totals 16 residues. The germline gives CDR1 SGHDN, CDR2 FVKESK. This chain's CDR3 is CASSQAYWGGSDEQYF. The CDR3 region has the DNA TGTGCCAGCAGCCAAGCGTACTGGGGAGGGTCCGACGAGCAGTACTTC.

The CDR3 protein is CATSRPGQGPNGYTF. The CDR3 DNA sequence: TGTGCCACCAGCAGACCGGGACAGGGCCCTAATGGCTACACCTTC. This sequence joins TRBV15 and TRBJ1-2; 9 bases fit TRBD1. Germline V lookup: CDR1 LNHNV, CDR2 YYDKDF (reference sequence). The CDR3 loop spans 15 amino acids. The V gene end was trimmed by 2 bases and the J gene end by 6 bases; junction bases not matched to a gene: 7.

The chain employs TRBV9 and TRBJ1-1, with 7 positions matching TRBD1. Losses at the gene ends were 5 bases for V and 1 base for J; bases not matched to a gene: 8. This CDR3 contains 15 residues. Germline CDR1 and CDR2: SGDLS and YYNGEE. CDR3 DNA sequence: TGTGCCAGCAGTGCAGACAGGGCGAAGAACACTGAAGCTTTCTTT. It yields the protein CASSADRAKNTEAFF. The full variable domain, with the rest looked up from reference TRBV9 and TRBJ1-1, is DSGVTQTPKHLITATGQRVTLRCSPRSGDLSVYWYQQSLDQGLQFLIQYYNGEERAKGNILERFSAQQFPDLHSELNLSSLELGDSALYFCASSADRAKNTEAFFGQGTRLTVV.

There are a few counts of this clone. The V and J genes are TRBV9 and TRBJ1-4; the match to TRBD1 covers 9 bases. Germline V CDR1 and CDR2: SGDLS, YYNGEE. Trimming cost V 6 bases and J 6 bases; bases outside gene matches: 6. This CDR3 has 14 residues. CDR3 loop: CASKRRTGDEKLFF. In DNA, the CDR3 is TGTGCCAGCAAAAGGAGGACAGGGGATGAAAAACTGTTTTTT. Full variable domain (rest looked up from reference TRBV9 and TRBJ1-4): DSGVTQTPKHLITATGQRVTLRCSPRSGDLSVYWYQQSLDQGLQFLIQYYNGEERAKGNILERFSAQQFPDLHSELNLSSLELGDSALYFCASKRRTGDEKLFFGSGTQLSVL.

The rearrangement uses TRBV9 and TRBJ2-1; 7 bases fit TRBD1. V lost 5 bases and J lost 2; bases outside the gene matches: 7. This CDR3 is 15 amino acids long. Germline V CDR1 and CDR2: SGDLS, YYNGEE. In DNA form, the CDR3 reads TGTGCCAGCAGTTCCGCCGGGACAGCCTACAATGAGCAGTTCTTC. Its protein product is CASSSAGTAYNEQFF.

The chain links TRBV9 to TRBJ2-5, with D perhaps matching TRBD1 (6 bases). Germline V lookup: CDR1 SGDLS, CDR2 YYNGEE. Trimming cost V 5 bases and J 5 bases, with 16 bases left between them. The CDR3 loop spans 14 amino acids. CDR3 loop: CASRDSGHGETQYF. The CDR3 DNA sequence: TGTGCCAGCAGGGACAGTGGGCATGGGGAGACCCAGTACTTC.